This T cell receptor beta chain was identified during a study of metastatic and nonmetastatic thyroid tumors. Study-wide background: Malignant and benign thyroid patients had repertoires compared in peripheral blood and tumor or nodule tissue.

V lost 5 bases to trimming and J lost 7 bases, with 20 bases between them. Germline values: CDR1 SEHNR, CDR2 FQNEAQ (reference sequence). The CDR3 extends over 15 amino acids. Per the original data handling: Using the CDR3 differences seen across clinicopathological groups, the authors built a distant-metastasis classifier for papillary thyroid cancer, which was meant to discriminate distant-metastatic patients. TCRdb re-called clones from the PCR reads using MiXCR. TCRdb, rather than the study authors, made the V and J calls. The sample yields roughly 83,000 clones, 15% seen once. In this sample, this clone turned up once. The antigen is undetermined. Each patient came to thyroid surgery without any prior treatment (of any kind). Points from the study as a whole: Malignant thyroid tumors reportedly exceeded benign nodules significantly in TCR beta diversity, with the difference appearing in blood and tumor.

The chain links TRBV7-9 to TRBJ1-2; D ambiguous. The sample was blood. The sequence was obtained from a female donor with papillary thyroid cancer or a benign thyroid nodule (not recorded which). Some clones in this sample may be carry-over from other donors' samples. Here the CDR3 reads CASSPPGPPSRGYTF. In DNA form, the CDR3 reads TGTGCCAGCAGCCCCCCTGGGCCGCCTTCCCGTGGCTACACCTTC. Together with reference TRBV7-9 and TRBJ1-2, the CDR3 gives the full variable domain: DTGVSQNPRHKITKRGQNVTFRCDPISEHNRLYWYRQTLGQGPEFLTYFQNEAQLEKSRLLSDRFSAERPKGSFSTLEIQRTEQGDSAMYLCASSPPGPPSRGYTFGSGTRLTVV.